These 18 T cell receptor beta chains were sequenced from one sample in a study of molecular identifiers for immune sequencing clone quantification. From the PCR reads, TCRdb called clonotypes with MiXCR, one entry per CDR3 protein. The table records about 320,000 distinct CDR3 sequences, 20% to 25% of them present only once. The sequencing sample was made of naive CD8+ T cells from blood, with Jurkat cell RNA spiked in. Noted subset: FACS-sorted CD8+CD4-CCR7+CD45RA+ naive T cells. The receptors come from a human donor in good health. Some libraries in this study had Jurkat cell RNA spiked in.

The table lists this clonotype with many counts. The genes are TRBV7-9 and TRBJ2-5, with 7 bases aligning to TRBD2. This CDR3 comprises 13 residues. The V gene end was trimmed by 5 bases and the J gene end by 3 bases; junction bases not matched to a gene: 3. In germline, CDR1 is SEHNR, CDR2 FQNEAQ (reference sequence). The DNA for the CDR3 is TGTGCCAGCAGCCAAGGACTAGAAGAGACCCAGTACTTC. Encoded protein: CASSQGLEETQYF. The whole variable domain, filled in from reference TRBV7-9 and TRBJ2-5, reads DTGVSQNPRHKITKRGQNVTFRCDPISEHNRLYWYRQTLGQGPEFLTYFQNEAQLEKSRLLSDRFSAERPKGSFSTLEIQRTEQGDSAMYLCASSQGLEETQYFGPGTRLLVL.

This clonotype was counted ten times or more. The gene calls are TRBV20-1 and TRBJ2-3; D may be TRBD1 or TRBD2 (7 bases each). The CDR3 contains 15 residues. Germline V gene data show CDR1 as DFQATT and CDR2 as SNEGSKA (reference sequence). V was trimmed by 0 bases and J by 2 bases, leaving 12 bases between them. The DNA of the CDR3 is TGCAGTGCTAGAGATGCAGGGGGGGTCACAGATACGCAGTATTTT. This translates into CSARDAGGVTDTQYF.

In nucleotides, the CDR3 is TGCAGTGCTAGAGACCTTGGAGGACCTACCCGAACCGCCGCGTTAGGCTACACCTTC. As protein: CSARDLGGPTRTAALGYTF. This sequence joins TRBV20-1 and TRBJ1-2; no reliable D call. The germline V gene has CDR1 DFQATT and CDR2 SNEGSKA (reference sequence). The CDR3 runs 19 residues. V shed 0 bases and J shed 8 bases, with 31 bases lying between them.

Remarks on this clonotype: The missing conserved phenylalanine or tryptophan at the end of this CDR3 makes a read error likely. The V and J genes are TRBV6-5 and TRBJ2-3; no clear D gene. The CDR3 runs to 13 residues. The ends were cut back, 5 bases at V and 4 bases at J, with 10 bases in the middle. CDR1 and CDR2 from the germline V gene are MNHEY and SVGAGI. The CDR3 sequence is CASSPKTADTQYL. CDR3 coding DNA: TGTGCCAGCAGTCCCAAGACGGCAGATACGCAGTATCTT.

The CDR3 DNA reads TGTGCCAGCAGCCAAGTACTCCGGGCGGGCACAGATACGCAGTATTTT. This gives the protein CASSQVLRAGTDTQYF. The rearrangement links TRBV3-1 to TRBJ2-3; D unresolved. CDR1 is LGHDT and CDR2 is YNNKEL in the germline V gene (reference sequence). CDR3 length: 16 residues. Trimming removed 1 base at V and 1 base at J, with 12 bases between.

This clonotype was counted many times. The V and J genes are TRBV7-9 and TRBJ2-7; 7 nucleotides align to TRBD1. Germline trimming cut 5 bases from V and 3 bases from J; bases unmatched to any gene: 10. Per the germline V gene, CDR1 is SEHNR and CDR2 is FQNEAQ (reference sequence). This CDR3 region has 15 residues. The CDR3 loop is CASSVTNRGSYEQYF. The CDR3 nucleotides read TGTGCCAGCAGCGTAACTAACAGGGGTAGCTACGAGCAGTACTTC.

This clonotype was observed at least ten times. The chain combines TRBV7-9 with TRBJ2-3; 9 positions match TRBD2. Germline values: CDR1 SEHNR, CDR2 FQNEAQ (reference sequence). Unmatched junction bases numbered 10, after V lost 4 bases and J lost 2 bases. The CDR3 contains 17 residues. This CDR3 is CASSSTRTSAYTDTQYF. The CDR3 nucleotides read TGTGCCAGCAGCTCCACTCGGACTAGCGCCTACACAGATACGCAGTATTTT.

This clonotype was found many times. The chain links TRBV29-1 to TRBJ2-2; D is perhaps TRBD2 (5 bases). V lost 1 base and J lost 0, with 9 bases in between. The CDR3 contains 15 residues. The germline V gene encodes CDR1 SQVTM and CDR2 ANQGSEA. CDR3 residues: CSVEVNGANTGELFF. As DNA, the CDR3 is TGCAGCGTTGAAGTTAACGGGGCGAACACCGGGGAGCTGTTTTTT.

This clonotype was seen repeatedly, ten times or more. The gene calls are TRBV28 and TRBJ2-3; D is unclear. Germline V gives CDR1 MDHEN, CDR2 SYDVKM. Deletions cut 2 bases from V and 2 bases from J, with 11 bases between. There are 15 residues in the CDR3. The CDR3 region is CASSLTLQYTDTQYF. CDR3 nucleotides: TGTGCCAGCAGTTTAACCTTACAGTACACAGATACGCAGTATTTT.

The V gene is TRBV18, the J gene TRBJ2-7; D possibly corresponds to TRBD1 (6 bases). Per the germline V gene, CDR1 is KGHSH and CDR2 is LQKENI. The germline V and J ends were trimmed by 3 bases and 4 bases, with 10 bases remaining between them. This CDR3 spans 13 amino acids. The CDR3 protein is CASSPGHGYEQYF. The CDR3 DNA reads as TGTGCCAGCTCACCGGGACACGGATACGAGCAGTACTTC.

Remarks on this clonotype: This clone may be a read error of a much larger clone one base away. The rearrangement links TRBV20-1 to TRBJ1-1; D is unresolved. The germline CDR1 and CDR2 sequences are DFQATT and SNEGSKA (reference sequence). The CDR3 has 14 residues. The CDR3 reads CSAPEDGMNTEASF. In nucleotides, the CDR3 is TGCAGTGCTCCCGAGGACGGGATGAACACTGAAGCTTCCTTT.

This clonotype was observed once. This may be a read error: a much more frequent sequence differs by one nucleotide. The rearrangement uses TRBV28 and TRBJ2-7; no reliable D call. Between the trimmed V and J ends, which lost 3 bases and 0 bases, there was a span of 9 bases. The CDR3 is 14 residues long. Germline CDR1 reads MDHEN; CDR2 reads SYDVKM. CDR3 in amino acids: CASSFGPRSYEQYF. DNA of the CDR3: TGTGCCAGCAGTTTTGGGCCTCGCTCCTACGAGCAGTACTTC.

The sample holds a few counts of this clonotype. This chain links TRBV27 with TRBJ2-7; 7 bases are shared with TRBD2. The J segment lost 0 bases and the V segment lost 5 bases, leaving 10 bases of the junction unmatched. Germline CDR1 is MNHEY and CDR2 is SMNVEV (reference sequence). The CDR3 length is 16 residues. DNA of the CDR3: TGTGCCAGCAGTGAGACCCTAGCGGAAAGCTCCTACGAGCAGTACTTC. The encoded protein is CASSETLAESSYEQYF.

This clonotype was seen at least ten times. The chain combines TRBV7-9 with TRBJ2-7; no definite D call. The germline gives CDR1 SEHNR, CDR2 FQNEAQ (reference sequence). Trimming stripped 5 bases from V and 5 bases from J, with 16 bases between. The CDR3 has 14 residues. CDR3 in DNA: TGTGCCAGCAGCCAAGACTCTACCCCCCACGAGCAGTACTTC. It encodes CASSQDSTPHEQYF.

V is TRBV3-1 and J is TRBJ2-5, with a tentative D call TRBD1 (6 bases). Per germline, CDR1 LGHDT and CDR2 YNNKEL (reference sequence). This CDR3 has 15 amino acids. With 6 bases removed from V and 4 bases from J, the gap between germline ends came to 18 bases. CDR3: CASRETGLGGETQYF. CDR3 nucleotide sequence: TGTGCCAGCAGAGAAACAGGGCTTGGGGGAGAGACCCAGTACTTC.

The V and J genes are TRBV7-6 and TRBJ2-6, with D perhaps TRBD2 (6 bases). The CDR3 runs 15 residues. In germline, CDR1 is SGHVS, CDR2 FNYEAQ. The V gene lost 0 bases and the J gene lost 4 bases, with 7 bases spanning the gap. CDR3 sequence reads: CASSLAGRGANVLTF. CDR3 in DNA: TGTGCCAGCAGCTTAGCTGGGAGGGGGGCCAACGTCCTGACTTTC.

This clonotype was seen repeatedly, ten times or more. The chain combines TRBV19 with TRBJ1-2; D gene uncertain. CDR3 size: 15 residues. Trimming stripped 5 bases from V and 0 bases from J, with 13 bases between. Germline V gives CDR1 LNHDA, CDR2 SQIVND (reference sequence). Written as DNA, the CDR3 is TGTGCCAGTAGTCCCGCGTGGGGTTCTAACTATGGCTACACCTTC. It is translated as CASSPAWGSNYGYTF.

This clonotype was counted many times. The CDR3 reads CSVEDPAYTDTQYF. The CDR3 nucleotides read TGCAGCGTTGAAGATCCGGCGTACACAGATACGCAGTATTTT. The rearrangement joins TRBV29-1 to TRBJ2-3, with unresolved D. The CDR3 extends over 14 amino acids. The germline CDR1 and CDR2 sequences are SQVTM and ANQGSEA. Trimming stripped 0 bases from V and 2 bases from J, with 9 bases between.